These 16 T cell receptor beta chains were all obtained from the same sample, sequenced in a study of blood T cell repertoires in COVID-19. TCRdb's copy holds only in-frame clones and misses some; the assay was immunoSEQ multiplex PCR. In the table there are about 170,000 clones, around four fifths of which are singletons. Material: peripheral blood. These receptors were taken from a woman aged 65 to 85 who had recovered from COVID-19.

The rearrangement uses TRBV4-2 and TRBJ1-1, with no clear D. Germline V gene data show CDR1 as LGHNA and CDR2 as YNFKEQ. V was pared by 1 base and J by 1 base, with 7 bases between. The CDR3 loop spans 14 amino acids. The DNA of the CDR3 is TGTGCCAGCAGCCAAGGGGCAGGGAACACTGAAGCTTTCTTT. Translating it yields CASSQGAGNTEAFF.

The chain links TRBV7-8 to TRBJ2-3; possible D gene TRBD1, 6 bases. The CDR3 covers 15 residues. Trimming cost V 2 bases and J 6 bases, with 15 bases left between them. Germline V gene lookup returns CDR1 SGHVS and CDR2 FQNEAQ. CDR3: CASSLLQGLWDTQYF. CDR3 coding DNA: TGTGCCAGCAGCTTACTCCAGGGGTTATGGGATACGCAGTATTTT. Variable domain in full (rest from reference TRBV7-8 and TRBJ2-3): GAGVSQSPRYKVAKRGQDVALRCDPISGHVSLFWYQQALGQGPEFLTYFQNEAQLDKSGLPSDRFFAERPEGSVSTLKIQRTQQEDSAVYLCASSLLQGLWDTQYFGPGTRLTVL.

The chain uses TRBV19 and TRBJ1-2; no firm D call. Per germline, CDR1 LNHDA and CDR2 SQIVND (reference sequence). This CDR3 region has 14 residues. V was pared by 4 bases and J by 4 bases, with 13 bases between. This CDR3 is CASSRTQYSYGYTF. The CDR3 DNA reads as TGTGCCAGTAGTAGAACACAGTATTCCTATGGCTACACCTTC.

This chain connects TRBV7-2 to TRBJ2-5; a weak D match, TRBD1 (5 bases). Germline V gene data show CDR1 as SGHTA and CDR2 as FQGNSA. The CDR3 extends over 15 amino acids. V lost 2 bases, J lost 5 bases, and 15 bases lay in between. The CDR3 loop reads CASSLWGRTLETQYF. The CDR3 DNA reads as TGTGCCAGCAGCTTATGGGGCAGGACGTTGGAGACCCAGTACTTC.

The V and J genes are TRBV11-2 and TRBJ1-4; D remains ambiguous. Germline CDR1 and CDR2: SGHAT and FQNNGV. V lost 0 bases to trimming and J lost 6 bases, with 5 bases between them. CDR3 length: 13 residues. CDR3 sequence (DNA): TGTGCCAGCAGCTTAGATCGGGATGAAAAACTGTTTTTT. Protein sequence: CASSLDRDEKLFF.

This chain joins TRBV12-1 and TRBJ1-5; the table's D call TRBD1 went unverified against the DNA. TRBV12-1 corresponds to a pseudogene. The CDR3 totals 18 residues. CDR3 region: CASSFGWTPLRGNQPQHF. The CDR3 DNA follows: TGTGCCAGCAGCTTTGGTTGGACACCGCTTAGGGGCAATCAGCCCCAGCATTTT.

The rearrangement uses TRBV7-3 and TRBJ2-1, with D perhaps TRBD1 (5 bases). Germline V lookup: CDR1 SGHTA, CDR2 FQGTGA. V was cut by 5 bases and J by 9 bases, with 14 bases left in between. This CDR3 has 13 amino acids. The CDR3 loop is CASSQGPLGEQFF. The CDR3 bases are TGTGCCAGCAGCCAGGGCCCTCTCGGTGAGCAGTTCTTC.

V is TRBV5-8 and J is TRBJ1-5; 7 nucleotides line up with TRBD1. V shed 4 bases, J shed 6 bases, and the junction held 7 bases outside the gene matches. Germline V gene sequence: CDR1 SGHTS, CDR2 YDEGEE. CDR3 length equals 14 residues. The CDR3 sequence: CASSPTGVGQPQHF. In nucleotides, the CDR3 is TGTGCCAGCAGCCCCACAGGGGTCGGTCAGCCCCAGCATTTT.

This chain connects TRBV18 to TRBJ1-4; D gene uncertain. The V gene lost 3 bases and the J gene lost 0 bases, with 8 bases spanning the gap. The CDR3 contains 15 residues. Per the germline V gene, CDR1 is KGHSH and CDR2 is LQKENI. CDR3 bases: TGTGCCAGCTCACCCCAGGATGCAACTAATGAAAAACTGTTTTTT. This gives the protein CASSPQDATNEKLFF.

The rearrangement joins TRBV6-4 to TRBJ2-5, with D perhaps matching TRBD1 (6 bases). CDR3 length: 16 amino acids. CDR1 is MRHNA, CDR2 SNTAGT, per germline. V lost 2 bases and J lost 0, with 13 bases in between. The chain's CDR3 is CASSDPPDSYQETQYF. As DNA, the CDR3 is TGTGCCAGCAGTGACCCCCCGGACAGCTACCAAGAGACCCAGTACTTC.

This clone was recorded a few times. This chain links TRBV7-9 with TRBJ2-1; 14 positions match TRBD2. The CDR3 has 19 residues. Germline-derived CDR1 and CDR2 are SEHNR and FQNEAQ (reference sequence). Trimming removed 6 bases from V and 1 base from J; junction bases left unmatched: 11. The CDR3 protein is CASRRGGTSGGPSYNEQFF. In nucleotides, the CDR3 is TGTGCCAGCAGACGGGGCGGGACTAGCGGGGGCCCTTCCTACAATGAGCAGTTCTTC.

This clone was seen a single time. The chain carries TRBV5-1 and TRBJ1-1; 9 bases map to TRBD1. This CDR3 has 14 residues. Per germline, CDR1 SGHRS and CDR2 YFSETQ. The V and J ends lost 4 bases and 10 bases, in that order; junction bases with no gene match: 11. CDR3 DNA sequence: TGCGCCAGCAGCCCCCCACGACAGGGGGACGGAGCTTTCTTT. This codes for CASSPPRQGDGAFF. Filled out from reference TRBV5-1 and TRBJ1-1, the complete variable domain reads KAGVTQTPRYLIKTRGQQVTLSCSPISGHRSVSWYQQTPGQGLQFLFEYFSETQRNKGNFPGRFSGRQFSNSRSEMNVSTLELGDSALYLCASSPPRQGDGAFFGQGTRLTVV.

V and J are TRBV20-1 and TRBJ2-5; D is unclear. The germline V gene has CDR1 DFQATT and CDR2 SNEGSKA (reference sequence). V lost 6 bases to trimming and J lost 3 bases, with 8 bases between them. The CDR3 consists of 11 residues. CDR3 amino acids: CSAAREETQYF. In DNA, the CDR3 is TGCAGTGCAGCCCGGGAAGAGACCCAGTACTTC.

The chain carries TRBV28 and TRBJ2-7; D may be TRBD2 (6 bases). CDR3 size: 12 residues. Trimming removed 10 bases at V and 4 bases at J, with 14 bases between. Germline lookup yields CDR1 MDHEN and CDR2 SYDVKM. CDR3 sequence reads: CATGSLGYEQYF. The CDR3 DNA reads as TGTGCCACCGGGAGTTTAGGTTACGAGCAGTACTTC.

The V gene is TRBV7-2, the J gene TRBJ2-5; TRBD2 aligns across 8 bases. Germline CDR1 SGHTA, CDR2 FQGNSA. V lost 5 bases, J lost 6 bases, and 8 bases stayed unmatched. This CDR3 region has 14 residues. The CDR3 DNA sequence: TGTGCCAGCAGCCCCCTACATAGCGGGAAGACCCAGTACTTC. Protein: CASSPLHSGKTQYF.

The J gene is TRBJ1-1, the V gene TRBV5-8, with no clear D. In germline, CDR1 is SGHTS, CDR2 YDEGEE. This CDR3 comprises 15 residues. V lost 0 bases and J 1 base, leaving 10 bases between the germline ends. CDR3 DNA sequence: TGTGCCAGCAGCTTGGTGCCGGGAGAGAACACTGAAGCTTTCTTT. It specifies CASSLVPGENTEAFF.